Below, 18 T cell receptor beta chains from the same sample are listed, as sequenced in a study of CD8+ T cells in alopecia areata. In each case, RNA was isolated and then reverse transcribed into cDNA as the sequencing template. The table came from immunoSEQ multiplex PCR; TCRdb's copy has only in-frame clones and leaves some out. Among 200,000 to 250,000 clones listed, 64% were seen once. The sample's treatment: oral pan-JAK inhibitor, 5-10 mg twice daily. Material: CD4+ T cells sorted from blood, obtained at week 4, from a patient treated with tofacitinib. The receptors stem from a human donor with alopecia areata.

The rearrangement uses TRBV30 and TRBJ1-2; D possibly corresponds to TRBD1 (5 bases). The CDR3 extends over 13 amino acids. The germline V and J ends were trimmed by 0 bases and 8 bases, with 13 bases remaining between them. CDR1 GTSNPN and CDR2 SVGIG come from the germline V gene (reference sequence). CDR3 protein: CAWSVQLGGGYTF. DNA for the CDR3: TGTGCCTGGAGTGTACAACTCGGGGGAGGCTACACCTTC.

On this clone: The same CDR3 can be traced to other DNA sequences in this sample. V usage is TRBV2 and J usage is TRBJ1-5; no firm D call. The germline V and J ends were trimmed by 2 bases and 6 bases, with 8 bases remaining between them. CDR3 size: 13 residues. Germline V gene data show CDR1 as SNHLY and CDR2 as FYNNEI. CDR3 amino acids: CASSERARQPQHF. The CDR3 DNA sequence: TGTGCCAGCAGTGAAAGGGCCCGTCAGCCCCAGCATTTT.

The chain recombines TRBV7-8 with TRBJ1-1, with D perhaps TRBD1 (5 bases). This CDR3 has 15 residues. V was trimmed by 5 bases and J by 1 base, leaving 14 bases between them. In germline, CDR1 is SGHVS, CDR2 FQNEAQ. CDR3 amino acids: CASSTGVGGNTEAFF. The CDR3 DNA reads TGTGCCAGCAGCACCGGCGTGGGGGGGAACACTGAAGCTTTCTTT.

J is TRBJ1-3 and V is TRBV14; D is undetermined. The V end was cut by 1 base, the J end by 4 bases, with 5 bases between. CDR3 length: 13 amino acids. Looked up from germline, CDR1 is SGHDN and CDR2 is FVKESK. The DNA of the CDR3 is TGTGCCAGCAGCCAAGCACGAGGAAACACCATATATTTT. This encodes CASSQARGNTIYF.

The table lists this clone with a few counts. One end of the junction fails to match germline, which may point to a read error. This chain links TRBV29-1 with TRBJ2-2; a possible D gene is TRBD1 (6 bases). Germline V lookup: CDR1 SQVTM, CDR2 ANQGSEA. The CDR3 contains 14 residues. CDR3 in amino acids: CSAETGWNTGELFF. The CDR3, as DNA: TGCAGCGCTGAAACAGGGTGGAACACCGGGGAGCTGTTTTTT.

The chain carries TRBV18 and TRBJ1-4, with D maybe TRBD1 (5 bases). Germline V gene lookup returns CDR1 KGHSH and CDR2 LQKENI. The CDR3 length is 13 residues. Trimming stripped 3 bases from V and 5 bases from J, with 7 bases between. The CDR3 region has the DNA TGTGCCAGCTCACCGGGGCCAAATGAAAAACTGTTTTTT. Translation gives CASSPGPNEKLFF.

The V gene is TRBV2, the J gene TRBJ2-2; no clear D gene. CDR1 and CDR2 (germline): SNHLY, FYNNEI. Trimming removed 6 bases from V and 1 base from J, with 6 bases in between. The CDR3 spans 13 residues. The CDR3 protein is CASRTLNTGELFF. CDR3 DNA: TGTGCCAGCAGGACACTGAACACCGGGGAGCTGTTTTTT.

This chain links TRBV7-9 with TRBJ2-7; 8 bases line up with TRBD1. This CDR3 region has 14 residues. From germline, CDR1 is SEHNR and CDR2 FQNEAQ (reference sequence). The ends lost 4 bases at V and 5 bases at J; junction bases unmatched: 7. The chain's CDR3 is CASSSDRGRNEQYF. Here the CDR3 DNA reads TGTGCCAGCAGCTCCGACAGGGGCAGGAACGAGCAGTACTTC.

This clone was seen more than once but under ten times. The gene calls are TRBV10-3 and TRBJ2-2; D ambiguous. CDR1 is ENHRY and CDR2 is SYGVKD in the germline V gene. This CDR3 is 15 amino acids long. The V gene lost 6 bases and the J gene lost 3 bases, with 14 bases spanning the gap. DNA of the CDR3: TGTGCCATCAGCATTGGCCCCTCGGACACCGGGGAGCTGTTTTTT. As protein: CAISIGPSDTGELFF.

In this sample, this clone turned up a few times. V and J are TRBV6-1 and TRBJ2-7, with TRBD1 as a possible D gene (5 bases). The CDR3 extends over 13 amino acids. The germline gives CDR1 MNHNS, CDR2 SASEGT. V was clipped by 6 bases and J by 0 bases, with 9 bases between them. CDR3 loop: CASRQGFSYEQYF. CDR3 nucleotide sequence: TGTGCCAGCAGGCAGGGATTCTCCTACGAGCAGTACTTC.

The CDR3 coding sequence is TGTGCCTGGAGTGTACAAGGGTGGTCTGGCTACACCTTC. It encodes CAWSVQGWSGYTF. V is TRBV30 and J is TRBJ1-2; unclear D gene. The CDR3 has 13 residues. Between the trimmed V and J ends, which lost 0 bases and 7 bases, there was a span of 12 bases. Germline V gene lookup returns CDR1 GTSNPN and CDR2 SVGIG (reference sequence).

The gene calls are TRBV30 and TRBJ2-5, with 7 bases matching TRBD1. CDR3 length equals 14 residues. The junction had 7 bases not matched to a gene; V was cut back by 2 bases and J by 4 bases. The V gene's germline CDR1 is GTSNPN and CDR2 SVGIG (reference sequence). The CDR3 sequence is CAWSRDSFVETQYF. The CDR3 nucleotides read TGTGCCTGGAGTCGGGACAGCTTCGTAGAGACCCAGTACTTC.

This clone showed up just once. The CDR3 nucleotides are TGTGCCAGCAGTTACAGCGTGGGGGAGACCCAGTACTTC. Its protein product is CASSYSVGETQYF. The chain uses TRBV6-5 and TRBJ2-5; D not certain. Germline V gene sequence: CDR1 MNHEY, CDR2 SVGAGI. This CDR3 comprises 13 residues. The ends were cut back, 2 bases at V and 5 bases at J, with 9 bases in the middle.

The gene calls are TRBV10-3 and TRBJ2-5; 12 bases line up with TRBD1. The CDR3 contains 16 residues. The germline V gene has CDR1 ENHRY and CDR2 SYGVKD. Trimming cost V 7 bases and J 6 bases; bases outside gene matches: 12. The CDR3 reads CAINSSPGQGAQTQYF. Here the CDR3 DNA reads TGTGCCATCAATTCCAGCCCGGGACAGGGGGCGCAGACCCAGTACTTC.

A remark on this clone: Germline is not matched at one junction end, which may reflect a read error. The rearrangement links TRBV7-2 to TRBJ2-2, with D perhaps matching TRBD2 (5 bases). Looked up from germline, CDR1 is SGHTA and CDR2 is FQGNSA. The CDR3 runs to 12 residues. CDR3 sequence reads: CASSPPNGKLFF. The CDR3 nucleotides are TGTGCCAGCAGCCCACCAAACGGGAAGCTGTTTTTT.

The chain recombines TRBV29-1 with TRBJ2-3; a weak D match, TRBD2 (6 bases). The germline V and J ends were trimmed by 1 base and 5 bases, with 10 bases remaining between them. The CDR3 is 13 residues long. CDR1 SQVTM and CDR2 ANQGSEA come from the germline V gene. CDR3 nucleotides: TGCAGCGTTGAAGCGACTAGGGTAGATACGCAGTATTTT. This sequence encodes CSVEATRVDTQYF.

The genes are TRBV4-2 and TRBJ2-5, with 10 bases fitting TRBD2. The length of the CDR3 is 16 residues. Germline CDR1 LGHNA, CDR2 YNFKEQ. After removal of 4 bases from V and 0 bases from J, the junction contained 5 bases not matched to a gene. CDR3 sequence (DNA): TGTGCCAGCAGCCCCTATAGCGGGGGGTACCAAGAGACCCAGTACTTC. Translation gives CASSPYSGGYQETQYF.

The rearrangement joins TRBV7-8 to TRBJ2-5, with D hard to call. Per germline, CDR1 SGHVS and CDR2 FQNEAQ. Trimming removed 5 bases from V and 4 bases from J, with 11 bases in between. The length of the CDR3 is 13 residues. DNA for the CDR3: TGTGCCAGCAGCCCACCGGATCCAGAGACCCAGTACTTC. Protein sequence: CASSPPDPETQYF.